A selection of T cell receptor beta chains follows, all from one sample in a study of T cell responses to AZD1222 COVID-19 vaccine. Profiled with immunoSEQ multiplex PCR; TCRdb holds only in-frame clones, not every one. The data contain 200,000 or so clones, roughly 92% of them singletons. Sample: peripheral blood, taken 28 days after the second AZD1222 dose. The receptor source for this set is an adult who received the AZD1222 COVID-19 vaccine. Each CDR3 is given with its conserved first and last residue. A D gene is named only where the DNA matches it firmly. The size field is filled for only some rows; it gives once, few, many or a size class.

clone_size j_call v_call d_call cdr3_aa cdr3_nt
NA TRBJ2-7 TRBV11-2 NA CASSRVTMPPYEQYF TGTGCCAGCAGCCGCGTCACGATGCCCCCCTACGAGCAGTACTTC
NA TRBJ2-7 TRBV6-1 TRBD1 CASSEALGTVGSYEQYF TGTGCCAGCAGTGAAGCGCTCGGGACAGTAGGCTCCTACGAGCAGTACTTC
NA TRBJ2-2 TRBV12-3/TRBV12-4 NA CASSLSSSGELFF TGTGCCAGCAGTTTAAGTTCGTCCGGGGAGCTGTTTTTT
NA TRBJ2-3 TRBV5-1 TRBD1 CASSLPGQGLTDTQYF TGCGCCAGCAGCTTACCGGGACAGGGACTCACAGATACGCAGTATTTT
NA TRBJ2-7 TRBV7-8 NA CASSPPGTSTSEQYF TGTGCCAGCAGCCCGCCCGGGACTTCTACGTCCGAGCAGTACTTC
NA TRBJ1-2 TRBV12-3/TRBV12-4 NA CASSLTGSDGYTF TGTGCCAGCAGCCTTACAGGATCCGATGGCTACACCTTC
NA TRBJ1-6 TRBV27 NA CASSLSNGQSYNSPLHF TGTGCCAGCAGTTTATCCAATGGTCAATCCTATAATTCACCCCTCCACTTT
NA TRBJ2-1 TRBV6-5 TRBD2 CASRTLAVLYNEQFF TGTGCCAGCAGGACCCTAGCGGTCCTTTACAATGAGCAGTTCTTC
NA TRBJ1-2 TRBV21-1 NA CASRDRVNYGYTF TGTGCCAGCCGGGACAGGGTAAACTATGGCTACACCTTC
NA TRBJ2-5 TRBV7-9 TRBD1 CASSLKGQGRQETQYF TGTGCCAGCAGCTTAAAGGGACAGGGGCGCCAAGAGACCCAGTACTTC
once TRBJ1-1 TRBV7-2 NA CASSRGRLRNTEAFF TGTGCCAGCAGCCGGGGGAGGCTGAGAAACACTGAAGCTTTCTTT
once TRBJ1-5 TRBV28 NA CASSLYPGGNQPQHF TGTGCCAGCAGTTTATACCCCGGTGGAAATCAGCCCCAGCATTTT
NA TRBJ2-2 TRBV7-9 NA CASSPTGDTGELFF TGTGCCAGCAGCCCCACCGGGGACACCGGGGAGCTGTTTTTT
NA TRBJ1-1 TRBV19 NA CASSIRQAINTEAFF TGTGCCAGTAGTATTCGCCAGGCCATAAACACTGAAGCTTTCTTT
NA TRBJ2-3 TRBV7-9 NA CASSLDASTDTQYF TGTGCCAGCAGCTTAGACGCCAGCACAGATACGCAGTATTTT
NA TRBJ1-5 TRBV27 NA CASSFPRTNNQPQHF TGTGCCAGCAGTTTCCCCCGAACGAACAATCAGCCCCAGCATTTT
NA TRBJ2-1 TRBV7-9 NA CASSFSTPYNEQFF TGTGCCAGCAGCTTCAGTACACCATACAATGAGCAGTTCTTC
NA TRBJ1-2 TRBV12-3/TRBV12-4 TRBD1 CASSLGTGYGYTF TGTGCCAGCAGTCTCGGGACAGGATATGGCTACACCTTC
NA TRBJ2-7 TRBV7-2 NA CASSLGRAYEQYF TGTGCCAGCAGCTTGGGCAGGGCTTACGAGCAGTACTTC
NA TRBJ1-1 TRBV2 NA CASGEGGPTEAFF TGTGCCAGCGGAGAGGGGGGTCCCACTGAAGCTTTCTTT
NA TRBJ2-3 TRBV11-2 NA CASSPRLTSDTQYF TGTGCCAGCAGCCCTCGCCTCACCTCAGATACGCAGTATTTT
NA TRBJ2-7 TRBV6-1 NA CASSEDPYEQYF TGTGCCAGCAGTGAGGATCCCTACGAGCAGTACTTC
NA TRBJ1-2 TRBV11-1 TRBD1 CASSPQGRNYGYTF TGTGCCAGCAGCCCACAGGGGAGGAACTATGGCTACACCTTC
NA TRBJ2-1 TRBV27 NA CASSLNYRDEGNEQFF TGTGCCAGCAGCCTTAACTACAGGGACGAAGGCAATGAGCAGTTCTTC